The 22 T cell receptor beta chains below come from one sample, sequenced in a study of blood T cell repertoires in COVID-19. Assay used: immunoSEQ multiplex PCR; TCRdb lists only in-frame clones, some missing. The table has more than 250,000 clones, 83% seen once. Material: peripheral blood. The receptors here all came from a man aged 55 to 70 who had recovered from COVID-19.

In this sample, this clone turned up a few times. This sequence joins TRBV2 and TRBJ2-1; a weak D match, TRBD2 (5 bases). CDR1 is SNHLY, CDR2 FYNNEI, per germline. The CDR3 length is 10 residues. The chain's CDR3 is CATRINEQFF. In DNA, the CDR3 is TGTGCAACTAGAATCAATGAGCAGTTCTTC.

This sequence joins TRBV10-3 and TRBJ1-2; TRBD1 is a possible D gene (6 bases). Per germline, CDR1 ENHRY and CDR2 SYGVKD. V was trimmed by 4 bases and J by 6 bases, leaving 18 bases between them. The CDR3 length is 15 residues. The CDR3 DNA follows: TGTGCCATCAGTGGGGTGGGGGCGGCCGGGAATGGCTACACCTTC. Protein: CAISGVGAAGNGYTF.

The chain employs TRBV7-9 and TRBJ1-1; 10 bases agree with TRBD1. The V segment lost 5 bases and the J segment 5 bases; nucleotides outside the gene matches: 11. CDR1 is SEHNR and CDR2 is FQNEAQ in the germline V gene (reference sequence). There are 16 residues in the CDR3. The CDR3 region has the DNA TGTGCCAGCAGCCGATCTAGGGACAGGGGTGGAACTGAAGCTTTCTTT. It yields the protein CASSRSRDRGGTEAFF.

V and J are TRBV18 and TRBJ2-5; 9 bases are a match to TRBD2. V lost 5 bases to trimming and J lost 3 bases; unmatched junction nucleotides: 10. Germline V gene lookup returns CDR1 KGHSH and CDR2 LQKENI. CDR3 size: 16 residues. CDR3 in DNA: TGTGCCAGCTCAGAAAGGAGTAGCGGGGGAAAAGAGACCCAGTACTTC. As protein: CASSERSSGGKETQYF. The full variable domain, its missing parts supplied by reference TRBV18 and TRBJ2-5, is NAGVMQNPRHLVRRRGQEARLRCSPMKGHSHVYWYRQLPEEGLKFMVYLQKENIIDESGMPKERFSAEFPKEGPSILRIQQVVRGDSAAYFCASSERSSGGKETQYFGPGTRLLVL.

This chain uses TRBV5-6 with TRBJ2-1; 14 nucleotides line up with TRBD2. The germline V gene has CDR1 SGHDT and CDR2 YYEEEE. J was trimmed by 3 bases and V by 5 bases; bases with no gene match: 13. This CDR3 has 19 amino acids. The CDR3: CASRTTVGLAGVSYNEQFF. The CDR3 DNA reads TGTGCCAGCAGAACCACCGTGGGACTAGCGGGAGTAAGCTACAATGAGCAGTTCTTC.

V and J are TRBV5-1 and TRBJ2-5; perhaps TRBD1 as D (6 bases). This CDR3 contains 15 residues. Germline V gene lookup returns CDR1 SGHRS and CDR2 YFSETQ. Trimming took 4 bases from V and 2 from J, leaving 15 bases between them. CDR3 amino acids: CASSAQGLGQETQYF. CDR3 bases: TGCGCCAGCAGCGCACAGGGTTTGGGGCAAGAGACCCAGTACTTC.

On this clone itself: The same CDR3 is also encoded by other DNA sequences in this sample. J is TRBJ1-2 and V is TRBV5-4; TRBD1 matches 9 bases. In germline, CDR1 is SGHNT, CDR2 YYREEE (reference sequence). The ends lost 0 bases at V and 5 bases at J; junction bases unmatched: 2. The CDR3 is 14 amino acids. The CDR3 DNA is TGTGCCAGCAGCTTGGGGGACAGGGATTATGGCTACACCTTC. Encoded protein: CASSLGDRDYGYTF.

In this sample, this clone turned up a few times. This chain connects TRBV6-6 to TRBJ1-6; 7 nucleotides line up with TRBD1. V was pared by 5 bases and J by 1 base, with 5 bases of the junction left unmatched. Germline-derived CDR1 and CDR2 are MNHNY and SVGAGI (reference sequence). This CDR3 is built from 16 residues. The CDR3 DNA reads as TGTGCCAGCAGTCGAGACAGGGATTCCTATAATTCACCCCTCCACTTT. Encoded protein: CASSRDRDSYNSPLHF.

The gene calls are TRBV5-4 and TRBJ2-7; TRBD1 aligns across 7 bases. Germline assignment: CDR1 SGHNT and CDR2 YYREEE (reference sequence). The junction had 10 bases not matched to a gene; V was cut back by 4 bases and J by 3 bases. The CDR3 runs to 15 residues. The CDR3 region has the DNA TGTGCCAGCAGCAGGGGGCGACAGGGTGACTACGAGCAGTACTTC. Its protein is CASSRGRQGDYEQYF.

J is TRBJ2-3 and V is TRBV5-1, with 14 nucleotides matching TRBD2. The junction had 9 bases not matched to a gene; V was cut back by 4 bases and J by 2 bases. The CDR3 is 18 amino acids. Germline V gene sequence: CDR1 SGHRS, CDR2 YFSETQ. The CDR3 protein is CASSKGLAGASNTDTQYF. The CDR3 DNA is TGCGCCAGCAGCAAGGGACTAGCGGGGGCCTCTAACACAGATACGCAGTATTTT.

This clone was counted once. This chain connects TRBV3-1 (or the pseudogene TRBV3-2) to TRBJ1-3, with TRBD1 as a possible D gene (6 bases). Germline values: CDR1 LGHDT, CDR2 YNNKEL (reference sequence). The CDR3 runs 16 residues. Trimming took off 1 base at V and 0 bases at J, with 10 bases between the two ends. This chain's CDR3 is CASSQVTGSSGNTIYF. CDR3 bases: TGTGCCAGCAGCCAAGTTACAGGGAGCTCTGGAAACACCATATATTTT.

As to this clone: One junction end does not reproduce the germline sequence, and a read error may be involved. V gene TRBV24-1 combines with J gene TRBJ1-1; D gene uncertain. This CDR3 has 11 residues. CDR1 and CDR2 (germline): KGHDR, SFDVKD. CDR3 in DNA: TGTGCCACCAGTGGAGCGGGGTCGGCTTACTTT. This translates into CATSGAGSAYF.

J is TRBJ2-1 and V is TRBV12-3 or TRBV12-4; D call uncertain. The CDR3 contains 13 residues. The ends were cut back, 7 bases at V and 1 base at J, with 8 bases in the middle. The CDR3 DNA reads TGTGCCAGCACGCCGGTTTCCTACAATGAGCAGTTCTTC. Translating gives CASTPVSYNEQFF.

The chain joins TRBV6-4 to TRBJ1-1, with D perhaps TRBD1 (5 bases). The CDR3 sequence is 11 residues long. Germline CDR1 is MRHNA and CDR2 is SNTAGT. The V end lost 2 bases, the J end lost 11 bases, and 9 bases lay between the germline ends. The CDR3 DNA sequence: TGTGCCAGCAGTGACGGGGGGGAGGCTTTCTTT. Translation gives CASSDGGEAFF.

The chain combines TRBV20-1 with TRBJ1-2; no clear D gene. The V end was cut by 6 bases, the J end by 4 bases, with 6 bases between. The germline V gene encodes CDR1 DFQATT and CDR2 SNEGSKA (reference sequence). The CDR3 consists of 10 residues. CDR3 in amino acids: CSAWSYGYTF. DNA of the CDR3: TGCAGTGCCTGGAGCTATGGCTACACCTTC.

The chain links TRBV5-1 to TRBJ2-7, with 15 positions matching TRBD2. The ends lost 4 bases at V and 5 bases at J; junction bases unmatched: 4. The germline V gene encodes CDR1 SGHRS and CDR2 YFSETQ. The CDR3 loop spans 15 amino acids. The CDR3 spells CASSGTSGGSHEQYF. The CDR3, as DNA: TGCGCCAGCAGCGGGACTAGCGGGGGGTCCCACGAGCAGTACTTC. Variable domain in full (rest from reference TRBV5-1 and TRBJ2-7): KAGVTQTPRYLIKTRGQQVTLSCSPISGHRSVSWYQQTPGQGLQFLFEYFSETQRNKGNFPGRFSGRQFSNSRSEMNVSTLELGDSALYLCASSGTSGGSHEQYFGPGTRLTVT.

J is TRBJ2-2 and V is TRBV24-1, with 9 bases fitting TRBD1. In germline, CDR1 is KGHDR, CDR2 SFDVKD. Unmatched junction bases numbered 1, after V lost 3 bases and J lost 3 bases. The CDR3 contains 15 residues. CDR3 residues: CATSDTGGDTGELFF. Here the CDR3 DNA reads TGTGCCACCAGTGATACAGGGGGCGACACCGGGGAGCTGTTTTTT.

V is TRBV6-1 and J is TRBJ2-5; possible D gene TRBD1, 5 bases. V was cut by 3 bases and J by 1 base, with 9 bases left in between. Per the germline V gene, CDR1 is MNHNS and CDR2 is SASEGT. The CDR3 is made up of 14 amino acids. The CDR3 region is CASSELDSQETQYF. The CDR3 DNA is TGTGCCAGCAGTGAGCTAGACAGCCAAGAGACCCAGTACTTC.

The chain links TRBV12-3 or TRBV12-4 to TRBJ2-1; no definite D call. V was pared by 6 bases and J by 2 bases, with 8 bases between. The length of the CDR3 is 13 residues. CDR3 in DNA: TGTGCCAGCAGACCAGAAGCCTACAATGAGCAGTTCTTC. The encoded protein is CASRPEAYNEQFF.

This clone was counted only a few times. The V and J genes are TRBV7-8 and TRBJ2-7; 10 bases are shared with TRBD2. The CDR3 covers 15 residues. In germline, CDR1 is SGHVS, CDR2 FQNEAQ. V shed 7 bases, J shed 2 bases, and the junction held 8 bases outside the gene matches. The CDR3, as DNA: TGTGCCAGCACCAAGCTAGCGGGAGTGCCCTACGAGCAGTACTTC. Its protein is CASTKLAGVPYEQYF.

This clone came up a few times. The rearrangement joins TRBV12-3 or TRBV12-4 to TRBJ2-1; tentative D call: TRBD1 (5 bases). The CDR3 totals 13 residues. With 4 bases removed from V and 6 bases from J, the gap between germline ends came to 10 bases. The CDR3 sequence: CASSSQGPNEQFF. For the CDR3, the DNA is TGTGCCAGCAGTTCTCAGGGCCCCAATGAGCAGTTCTTC.

This clone was picked up a small number of times. This chain uses TRBV28 with TRBJ1-3; D is unclear. V was shortened by 3 bases and J by 0 bases, with 9 bases between the two germline ends. CDR3 length: 15 residues. The germline CDR1 and CDR2 sequences are MDHEN and SYDVKM. Here the CDR3 reads CASSLLWASGNTIYF. In DNA form, the CDR3 reads TGTGCCAGCAGTTTGTTATGGGCCTCTGGAAACACCATATATTTT.